The 18 T cell receptor beta chains in this list originate from one sample, sequenced in a study of regulatory T cells in long-lasting Graves disease. Building of the TCR beta libraries involved iRepertoire HTBI primers and Arm-PCR of CDR3 regions. TCRdb reprocessed the multiplex PCR reads with MiXCR, giving one entry per CDR3 protein. The sample records around 250,000 distinct CDR3 sequences, around 18% being singletons. Time point denoted: newly diagnosed GD, antithyroid drugs for less than 3 months. Preparation of the TCR library used RNA extracted from PBMCs. These records were also assigned to another study, of T cells in Graves' hyperthyroidism and ophthalmopathy.

The sample was peripheral blood mononuclear cells (PBMCs), taken at new diagnosis, from a patient treated with antithyroid drugs. The origin of the receptors is a woman younger than 45 with Graves disease.

This clonotype was counted at least ten times. The V call is TRBV7-2, the J call TRBJ1-2; D is unresolved. The germline V gene encodes CDR1 SGHTA and CDR2 FQGNSA. The CDR3 is made up of 14 amino acids. The ends were cut back, 5 bases at V and 4 bases at J, with 14 bases in the middle. CDR3 nucleotides: TGTGCCAGCAGCCACCCCGGCACCTTCTATGGCTACACCTTC. Amino acids: CASSHPGTFYGYTF.

The V gene is TRBV7-2, the J gene TRBJ2-2, with D maybe TRBD2 (6 bases). The CDR3 has 21 residues. V was pared by 5 bases and J by 7 bases, with 35 bases between. In germline, CDR1 is SGHTA, CDR2 FQGNSA. DNA of the CDR3: TGTGCCAGCAGCCTTCTCACATCGATATGGGGACTCCCAAACCAGGGCGGGGAGCTGTTTTTT. Its protein product is CASSLLTSIWGLPNQGGELFF.

In this sample, this clonotype turned up many times. The chain links TRBV19 to TRBJ1-1, with 8 bases matching TRBD1. The CDR3 is made up of 16 amino acids. Germline V gene sequence: CDR1 LNHDA, CDR2 SQIVND (reference sequence). Losses at the gene ends were 7 bases for V and 0 bases for J; bases not matched to a gene: 10. The CDR3 sequence: CASTPRTGRMNTEAFF. CDR3 nucleotide sequence: TGTGCCAGTACCCCCCGGACAGGGAGGATGAACACTGAAGCTTTCTTT. Full variable domain (remainder filled in from reference TRBV19 and TRBJ1-1): DGGITQSPKYLFRKEGQNVTLSCEQNLNHDAMYWYRQDPGQGLRLIYYSQIVNDFQKGDIAEGYSVSREKKESFPLTVTSAQKNPTAFYLCASTPRTGRMNTEAFFGQGTRLTVV.

This clonotype showed up many times. V gene TRBV27 combines with J gene TRBJ1-4; 8 bases map to TRBD1. This CDR3 has 15 residues. Germline values: CDR1 MNHEY, CDR2 SMNVEV (reference sequence). The V and J ends lost 5 bases and 7 bases, in that order; junction bases with no gene match: 9. The CDR3, as DNA: TGTGCCAGCAGTACCCTACAGGGGGGGGGTGAAAAACTGTTTTTT. As protein: CASSTLQGGGEKLFF.

This clonotype was counted only a few times. Germline and junction disagree at one end, which may indicate a read error. The gene calls are TRBV7-2 and TRBJ2-7; TRBD2 aligns across 11 bases. There are 13 residues in the CDR3. Looked up from germline, CDR1 is SGHTA and CDR2 is FQGNSA. This CDR3 is CASSSSGGPQTDF. The DNA of the CDR3 is TGTGCCAGCAGCTCTAGCGGGGGGCCCCAAACAGACTTC.

Comments on this clonotype: This likely reflects a read error, since a far larger clone is one base away. The chain couples TRBV3-1 to TRBJ2-3, with a possible D match to TRBD2 (5 bases). The DNA end is more similar to TRBJ2-1, so the J call may be wrong. The CDR3 spans 14 residues. The V gene's germline CDR1 is LGHDT and CDR2 YNNKEL (reference sequence). The CDR3 DNA is TGTGCCAGCAGGTCGCAGAGAGCCGGGGATGAGCAGTTCTTC. Translated: CASRSQRAGDEQFF.

This clonotype was counted ten times or more. This chain connects TRBV5-1 to TRBJ2-2, with a tentative D call TRBD2 (5 bases). This CDR3 is 15 amino acids long. V dropped 4 bases and J dropped 0 bases, with 10 bases sitting between them. Germline V CDR1 and CDR2: SGHRS, YFSETQ. The CDR3, as DNA: TGCGCCAGCAGCACGGTAGCGACGAACACCGGGGAGCTGTTTTTT. Residues: CASSTVATNTGELFF.

The chain recombines TRBV5-5 with TRBJ1-1; D is unclear. With 1 base removed from V and 0 bases from J, the gap between germline ends came to 7 bases. Germline CDR1 and CDR2: SGHKS and YYEKEE (reference sequence). The CDR3 has 14 amino acids. The CDR3 is CASSLLSMNTEAFF. CDR3 DNA: TGTGCCAGCAGCTTGTTGAGTATGAACACTGAAGCTTTCTTT. The full variable domain, rest sourced from reference TRBV5-5 and TRBJ1-1, is DAGVTQSPTHLIKTRGQQVTLRCSPISGHKSVSWYQQVLGQGPQFIFQYYEKEERGRGNFPDRFSARQFPNYSSELNVNALLLGDSALYLCASSLLSMNTEAFFGQGTRLTVV.

About this clonotype itself: A read error likely explains this, since a far larger clone differs by one base. The genes are TRBV2 and TRBJ1-1; the D gene is possibly TRBD1 (6 bases). The length of the CDR3 is 14 residues. In germline, CDR1 is SNHLY, CDR2 FYNNEI. Trimming took 6 bases from V and 1 from J, leaving 12 bases between them. CDR3 protein: CASSSRQENTEAFF. In nucleotides, the CDR3 is TGTGCCAGCAGCTCACGACAGGAGAACACTGAAGCTTTCTTT.

The V call is TRBV4-1, the J call TRBJ1-2; possibly TRBD1 for D (6 bases). CDR1 is MGHRA and CDR2 is YSYEKL in the germline V gene. This CDR3 is built from 17 residues. Trimming took off 0 bases at V and 4 bases at J, with 18 bases between the two ends. The CDR3 protein is CASSQDLGTPDSYGYTF. DNA of the CDR3: TGCGCCAGCAGCCAAGATCTCGGTACACCGGACAGCTATGGCTACACCTTC.

This clonotype was seen ten or more times. The chain recombines TRBV20-1 with TRBJ2-3; the match to TRBD2 covers 14 bases. V shed 5 bases, J shed 6 bases, and the junction held 10 bases outside the gene matches. The germline V gene has CDR1 DFQATT and CDR2 SNEGSKA (reference sequence). The CDR3 extends over 16 amino acids. The CDR3 DNA is TGCAGTGCTGCTAAGCGGACTAGCGGGGGGAGGGATACGCAGTATTTT. It codes for CSAAKRTSGGRDTQYF.

Many counts were recorded for this clonotype. V usage is TRBV10-1 and J usage is TRBJ1-1; D remains ambiguous. Trimming took off 3 bases at V and 1 base at J, with 9 bases between the two ends. The CDR3 runs to 14 residues. Germline V gene lookup returns CDR1 WNHNN and CDR2 SYGVQD (reference sequence). The CDR3 nucleotides read TGCGCCAGCAGTGACGGCCGGAAGAACACTGAAGCTTTCTTT. It is translated as CASSDGRKNTEAFF.

This clonotype was found many times. V gene TRBV7-2 combines with J gene TRBJ2-7; D might be TRBD1 (6 bases). Germline V gives CDR1 SGHTA, CDR2 FQGNSA. The V gene lost 5 bases and the J gene lost 2 bases, with 13 bases spanning the gap. The CDR3 has 14 residues. CDR3: CASSRQQGTYEQYF. CDR3 bases: TGTGCCAGCAGCCGCCAACAGGGAACCTACGAGCAGTACTTC.

With respect to this clonotype: One end of the junction is discordant with germline, which a read error may explain. This sequence joins TRBV4-1 and TRBJ2-5; TRBD2 is a possible D gene (5 bases). Germline values: CDR1 MGHRA, CDR2 YSYEKL. This CDR3 has 13 amino acids. CDR3: CATSGWGQETQYF. The CDR3, as DNA: TGCGCCACCAGCGGTTGGGGCCAAGAGACCCAGTACTTC.

At least ten counts were recorded for this clonotype. The chain employs TRBV29-1 and TRBJ2-3; weak D call: TRBD2 (7 bases). Near its end, the DNA agrees better with TRBJ2-5, so the J call may be wrong. CDR1 and CDR2 (germline): SQVTM, ANQGSEA. There are 14 residues in the CDR3. This CDR3 reads CSVGSGGIVGTQYF. The CDR3, as DNA: TGCAGCGTTGGTTCGGGGGGCATCGTTGGGACCCAGTACTTC.

Many counts were recorded for this clonotype. The chain carries TRBV10-1 and TRBJ2-2; D remains ambiguous. CDR3 size: 17 residues. V was pared by 3 bases and J by 3 bases, with 17 bases between. Germline values: CDR1 WNHNN, CDR2 SYGVQD (reference sequence). In nucleotides, the CDR3 is TGCGCCAGCAGTGATAGCCCGGCCGTTGAGGACACCGGGGAGCTGTTTTTT. Its translation: CASSDSPAVEDTGELFF.

This clonotype came up many times. This chain connects TRBV20-1 to TRBJ1-2, with D perhaps TRBD1 (6 bases). Per the germline V gene, CDR1 is DFQATT and CDR2 is SNEGSKA (reference sequence). The CDR3 contains 13 residues. The V end was cut by 5 bases, the J end by 7 bases, with 17 bases between. CDR3 region: CSASNQQGSGYTF. DNA of the CDR3: TGCAGTGCTTCTAATCAACAGGGCTCTGGCTACACCTTC.

Ten or more counts support this clonotype. This chain uses TRBV7-2 with TRBJ1-2; 8 bases fit TRBD1. This CDR3 region has 16 residues. CDR1 and CDR2 from the germline V gene are SGHTA and FQGNSA. Unmatched junction bases numbered 6, after V lost 2 bases and J lost 1 base. The CDR3 bases are TGTGCCAGCAGCTTAAACTACAGGGGGGATAACTATGGCTACACCTTC. Amino acids: CASSLNYRGDNYGYTF.